This T cell receptor beta chain was sequenced in a study of blood T cell repertoires in COVID-19. The CDR3 is 13 amino acids. Germline V lookup: CDR1 ENHRY, CDR2 SYGVKD. Trimming left V 3 bases short and J 8 bases short, with 13 bases between. This clone was recorded a few times. Sequencing was performed with immunoSEQ multiplex PCR; in TCRdb, only in-frame clones are kept and a portion is missing. The sample shows 160,000 or so clones, 70% to 90% of them seen only once. Material: peripheral blood. The receptor's source is a human donor in a cohort sampled during active COVID-19. The gene calls are TRBV10-3 and TRBJ1-2, with no clear D. The CDR3 DNA is TGTGCCATCAGTGACTATACGATCAACGGCTACACCTTC. It is translated as CAISDYTINGYTF.